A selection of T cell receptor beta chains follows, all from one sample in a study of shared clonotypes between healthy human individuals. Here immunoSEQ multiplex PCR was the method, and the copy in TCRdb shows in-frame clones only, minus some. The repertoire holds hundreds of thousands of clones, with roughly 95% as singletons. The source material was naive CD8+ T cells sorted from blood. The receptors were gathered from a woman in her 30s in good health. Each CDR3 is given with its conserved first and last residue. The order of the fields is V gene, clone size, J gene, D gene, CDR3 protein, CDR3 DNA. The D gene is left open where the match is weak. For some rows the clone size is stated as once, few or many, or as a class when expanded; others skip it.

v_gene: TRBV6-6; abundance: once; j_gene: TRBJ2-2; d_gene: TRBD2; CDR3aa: CASSQLAGSGTGELFF; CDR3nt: TGTGCCAGCAGTCAACTAGCGGGAAGTGGGACCGGGGAGCTGTTTTTT
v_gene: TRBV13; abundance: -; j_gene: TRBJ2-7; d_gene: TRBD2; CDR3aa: CASSSKSGTSRGYEQYF; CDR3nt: TGTGCCAGCAGCTCGAAATCCGGGACTAGCAGAGGTTACGAGCAGTACTTC
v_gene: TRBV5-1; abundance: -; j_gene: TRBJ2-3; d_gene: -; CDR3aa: CASSWTGQTDTQYF; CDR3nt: TGCGCCAGCAGCTGGACCGGACAGACAGATACGCAGTATTTT
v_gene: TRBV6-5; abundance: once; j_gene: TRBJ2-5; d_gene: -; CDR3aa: CASSYDREETQYF; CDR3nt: TGTGCCAGCAGTTATGACCGAGAAGAGACCCAGTACTTC
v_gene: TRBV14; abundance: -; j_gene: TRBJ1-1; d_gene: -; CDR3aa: CASSPTGYTEAFF; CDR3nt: TGTGCCAGCAGCCCCACAGGGTACACTGAAGCTTTCTTT
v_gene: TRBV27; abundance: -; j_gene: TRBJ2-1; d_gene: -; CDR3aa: CASSPGLNNEQFF; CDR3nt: TGTGCCAGCTCCCCGGGCCTGAACAATGAGCAGTTCTTC
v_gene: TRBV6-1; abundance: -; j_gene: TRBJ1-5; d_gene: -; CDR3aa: CASSELRGDNQPQHF; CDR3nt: TGTGCCAGCAGTGAACTCAGGGGTGACAATCAGCCCCAGCATTTT
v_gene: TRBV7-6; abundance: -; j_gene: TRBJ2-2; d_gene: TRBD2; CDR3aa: CASSLPPLAGGTGELFF; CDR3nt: TGTGCCAGCAGCTTACCCCCACTAGCGGGAGGGACCGGGGAGCTGTTTTTT
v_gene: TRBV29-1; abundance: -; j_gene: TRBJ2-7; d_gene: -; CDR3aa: CSVVWTVNPYEQYF; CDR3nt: TGCAGCGTTGTGTGGACCGTGAACCCATACGAGCAGTACTTC
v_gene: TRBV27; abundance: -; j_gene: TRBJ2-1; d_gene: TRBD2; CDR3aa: CASSSGSYNEQFF; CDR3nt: TGTGCCAGCAGTAGCGGGAGCTACAATGAGCAGTTCTTC
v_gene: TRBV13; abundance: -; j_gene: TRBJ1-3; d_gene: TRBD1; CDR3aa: CASSPFAGQGVGNTIYF; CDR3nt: TGTGCCAGCAGCCCCTTTGCGGGACAGGGGGTTGGAAACACCATATATTTT
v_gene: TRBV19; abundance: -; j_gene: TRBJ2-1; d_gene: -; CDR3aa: CASSRDLSYNEQFF; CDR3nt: TGTGCCAGCAGCCGGGACCTCTCCTACAATGAGCAGTTCTTC
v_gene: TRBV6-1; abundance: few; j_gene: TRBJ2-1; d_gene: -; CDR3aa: CASSEALYARSHNEQFF; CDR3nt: TGTGCCAGCAGTGAAGCGCTATACGCTCGGAGCCACAATGAGCAGTTCTTC
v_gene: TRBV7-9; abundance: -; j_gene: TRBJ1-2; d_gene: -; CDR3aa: CASSPALTGYGYTF; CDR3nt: TGTGCCAGCAGCCCCGCCTTGACCGGCTATGGCTACACCTTC
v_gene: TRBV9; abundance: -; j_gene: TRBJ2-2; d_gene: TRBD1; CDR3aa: CASSEGPRAGQGPTGELFF; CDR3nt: TGTGCCAGCAGCGAGGGTCCAAGAGCGGGACAGGGGCCCACCGGGGAGCTGTTTTTT
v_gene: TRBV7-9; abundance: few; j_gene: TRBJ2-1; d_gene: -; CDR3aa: CASSLPGAIHEQFF; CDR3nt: TGTGCCAGCAGCTTGCCAGGGGCCATCCATGAGCAGTTCTTC
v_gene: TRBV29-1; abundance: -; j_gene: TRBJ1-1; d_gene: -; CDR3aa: CSGGQGVGLNTEAFF; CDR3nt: TGCAGCGGTGGTCAGGGAGTGGGTTTGAACACTGAAGCTTTCTTT
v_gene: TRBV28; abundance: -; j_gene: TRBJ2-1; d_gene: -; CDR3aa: CASTWGRDNEQFF; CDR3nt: TGTGCCAGCACCTGGGGACGGGACAATGAGCAGTTCTTC
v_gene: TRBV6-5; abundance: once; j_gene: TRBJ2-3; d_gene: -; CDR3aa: CASSYGANTDTQYF; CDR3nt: TGTGCCAGCAGTTATGGCGCAAACACAGATACGCAGTATTTT
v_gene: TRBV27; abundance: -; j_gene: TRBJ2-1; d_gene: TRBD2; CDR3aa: CASSLFYGGIHEQFF; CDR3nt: TGTGCCAGCAGTTTATTTTACGGGGGGATCCATGAGCAGTTCTTC
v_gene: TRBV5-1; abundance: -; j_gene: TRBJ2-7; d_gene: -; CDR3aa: CASRNDRRYEQYF; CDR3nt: TGCGCCAGCAGAAACGACAGGCGCTACGAGCAGTACTTC
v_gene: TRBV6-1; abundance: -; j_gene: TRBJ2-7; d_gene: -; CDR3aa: CASSEVRDSLGEQYF; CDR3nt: TGTGCCAGCAGTGAAGTACGGGACTCTCTTGGCGAGCAGTACTTC
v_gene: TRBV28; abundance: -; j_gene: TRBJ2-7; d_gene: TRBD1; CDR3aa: CASRLDRGTAYEQYF; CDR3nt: TGTGCCAGCAGACTCGACAGGGGGACAGCCTACGAGCAGTACTTC
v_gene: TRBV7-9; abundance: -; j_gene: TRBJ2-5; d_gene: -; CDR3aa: CASSRKERAGRETQYF; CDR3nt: TGTGCCAGCAGCCGGAAAGAGCGGGCGGGAAGAGAGACCCAGTACTTC
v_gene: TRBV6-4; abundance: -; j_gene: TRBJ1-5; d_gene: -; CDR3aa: CASTTDRFYGNQPQHF; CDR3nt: TGTGCCAGCACCACTGACAGGTTTTACGGCAATCAGCCCCAGCATTTT
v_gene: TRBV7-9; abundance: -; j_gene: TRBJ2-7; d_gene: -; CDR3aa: CASSSLAGTSYEQYF; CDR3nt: TGTGCCAGCAGCTCCCTCGCGGGGACCTCCTACGAGCAGTACTTC
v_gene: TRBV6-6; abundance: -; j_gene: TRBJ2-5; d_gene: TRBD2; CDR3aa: CASSWTSPQETQYF; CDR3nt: TGTGCCAGCAGTTGGACTAGTCCCCAAGAGACCCAGTACTTC